These T cell receptor beta chains were read from a single sample in a study of cytomegalovirus exposure and HLA in healthy donors. Sequencing was performed with immunoSEQ multiplex PCR; in TCRdb, only in-frame clones are kept and a portion is missing. The table lists approximately 100,000 clones, over 65% of them singletons. The sequenced sample consisted of PBMCs. Receptors originate from a man in his fifties or sixties in good health and CMV-seropositive. Both conserved end residues are part of each CDR3. Size is omitted from some rows. Given values are once, few, many or a class for expanded clones.

V	J	size	CDR3
TRBV9	TRBJ2-5	-	CASSVEASGGASGTQYF
TRBV7-8	TRBJ1-1	-	CASSRSGVGDTEAFF
TRBV7-8	TRBJ2-3	-	CASSSLDRVTDTQYF
TRBV7-2	TRBJ2-1	-	CATILDLAGFNEQFF
TRBV11-3	TRBJ2-3	-	CASSSGQGAKDTQYF
TRBV28	TRBJ1-2	-	CASSLPSGTGLGYTF
TRBV19	TRBJ1-6	-	CASSIRSDSPLHF
TRBV21-1	TRBJ1-2	-	CASSRIGGTYYGYTF
TRBV7-2	TRBJ2-3	-	CASSRDSGGLGTDTQYF
TRBV7-2	TRBJ2-3	-	CASSPQGFSTDTQYF
TRBV9	TRBJ1-2	-	CASSVGMRVRLGGYTF
TRBV4-2	TRBJ2-3	-	CASSPRDRGSTDTQYF
TRBV5-1	TRBJ1-6	once	CASSFGGNSPLHF
TRBV30	TRBJ1-6	few	CAWSVRTGYGGNSPLHF
TRBV7-6	TRBJ2-5	-	CASSFGGAEETQYF
TRBV30	TRBJ1-2	-	CAWSEAGGSYGYTF
TRBV5-4	TRBJ2-2	-	CASSLSETPGELFF
TRBV5-1	TRBJ2-5	once	CASSSGGWSETQYF
TRBV7-9	TRBJ1-5	few	CASSLAAGGNQPQHF
TRBV4-1	TRBJ2-1	-	CASGGVRYNEQFF
TRBV5-1	TRBJ2-5	-	CASSKTGPGETQYF
TRBV6-5	TRBJ1-2	-	CASRLPGQGASYTF
TRBV30	TRBJ1-1	few	CAWSVRGTEAFF
TRBV27	TRBJ2-7	once	CASSTGGSYEQYF
TRBV28	TRBJ1-6	-	CASSPTGLNSPLHF
TRBV5-4	TRBJ2-3	-	CASSSLAGGGTDTQYF
TRBV5-8	TRBJ2-5	-	CASSRHSSQGETQYF
TRBV6-1	TRBJ2-7	-	CASSEWVAGEQYF
TRBV6-1	TRBJ2-7	-	CASSEYWQGSSYEQYF
TRBV10-3	TRBJ1-6	-	CAIRGDKNSPLHF
TRBV7-9	TRBJ2-4	-	CASSLGAGSLAKNIQYF
TRBV19	TRBJ1-4	once	CASRFGRGASSNEKLFF
TRBV12-5	TRBJ1-1	-	CASGAIQGAGTEAFF
TRBV6-1	TRBJ2-7	-	CASFSLEDSSYEQYF
TRBV5-4	-	-	CASSTTGIEQYF
TRBV19	TRBJ2-7	-	CASSLHTGIEQYF
TRBV7-9	TRBJ1-1	-	CASSPTRAEAFF
TRBV5-1	TRBJ2-1	-	CASRPTGTGYNEQFF
TRBV7-6	TRBJ2-3	-	CASSLTRGADTQYF
TRBV28	TRBJ1-1	once	CASSSSSGGNTEAFF
TRBV11-2	TRBJ2-1	-	CASSTGQGYNEQFF
TRBV18	TRBJ1-3	-	CASSPRSYRLRPGNTIYF
TRBV12-5	TRBJ2-3	few	CASGLQGSTDTQYF
TRBV13	TRBJ2-3	-	CASSPRLALSTDTQYF
TRBV15	TRBJ2-2	-	CATSSSGGFTGELFF
TRBV6-1	TRBJ1-2	-	CASRGGNGYTF
TRBV28	TRBJ2-5	-	CASSLGWEETQYF
TRBV19	TRBJ1-4	-	CASTHLTGANEKLFF
TRBV6-5	TRBJ2-3	-	CASSFLAGTTDTQYF
TRBV2	TRBJ1-1	-	CASSPRDRVTEAFF
TRBV28	TRBJ1-5	-	CASSLATGQGRFGSQPQHF
TRBV29-1	TRBJ1-5	-	CSVTWGNQPQHF
TRBV6-1	TRBJ2-3	once	CASSARTDTQYF
TRBV25-1	TRBJ2-2	few	CASSPPDRSGELFF
TRBV2	TRBJ1-5	-	CASSAQSSNQPQHF
TRBV4-1	TRBJ2-5	-	CASSRSGGGETQYF
TRBV7-7	TRBJ1-3	-	CASSTSPGNTIYF
TRBV5-1	TRBJ1-1	-	CASSPRDRLNTEAFF
TRBV5-6	-	-	CASSPGLAGVGEQYF